This T cell receptor beta chain was identified during a study of cytomegalovirus exposure and HLA in healthy donors. This clone was recorded once. The V and J ends lost 0 bases and 4 bases, in that order; junction bases with no gene match: 10. The V gene's germline CDR1 is SGHTA and CDR2 FQGTGA. CDR3 size: 17 residues. Only in-frame clones appear in the TCRdb table, and some are missing; sequencing was by immunoSEQ multiplex PCR. The sample yields some 200,000 clones, under 95% seen once. The receptor comes from a woman aged 18-29 years in good health and CMV-seronegative. The chain is built from TRBV7-3 and TRBJ2-3; 7 nucleotides align to TRBD2. The source material was PBMCs. The CDR3: CASSLTETAGDADTQYF. The CDR3 DNA sequence: TGTGCCAGCAGCTTAACCGAGACGGCGGGAGACGCAGATACGCAGTATTTT. The full variable domain, rest sourced from reference TRBV7-3 and TRBJ2-3, is GAGVSQTPSNKVTEKGKYVELRCDPISGHTALYWYRQSLGQGPEFLIYFQGTGAADDSGLPNDRFFAVRPEGSVSTLKIQRTERGDSAVYLCASSLTETAGDADTQYFGPGTRLTVL.